This T cell receptor (beta chain) was documented in a study of T cell repertoires in cytomegalovirus infection. The germline gives CDR1 SGDLS, CDR2 YYNGEE. J lost 0 bases, V lost 0 bases, and 13 bases had no gene match. The CDR3 contains 21 residues. A single record per CDR3 protein comes from TCRdb applying MiXCR to the reads. The table records around 740,000 distinct CDR3 sequences, 35% to 40% of them present only once. This TCR was recovered from a human donor in good health (CMV status not recorded). Some clones in this sample may be carry-over from other donors' samples. Sequencing used PBMCs. The chain couples TRBV9 to TRBJ2-6; the match to TRBD1 covers 9 bases. CDR3 in DNA: TGTGCCAGCAGCGTAGGACCGGGAGACAGGGGGGCCACCTCTGGGGCCAACGTCCTGACTTTC. It is translated as CASSVGPGDRGATSGANVLTF.